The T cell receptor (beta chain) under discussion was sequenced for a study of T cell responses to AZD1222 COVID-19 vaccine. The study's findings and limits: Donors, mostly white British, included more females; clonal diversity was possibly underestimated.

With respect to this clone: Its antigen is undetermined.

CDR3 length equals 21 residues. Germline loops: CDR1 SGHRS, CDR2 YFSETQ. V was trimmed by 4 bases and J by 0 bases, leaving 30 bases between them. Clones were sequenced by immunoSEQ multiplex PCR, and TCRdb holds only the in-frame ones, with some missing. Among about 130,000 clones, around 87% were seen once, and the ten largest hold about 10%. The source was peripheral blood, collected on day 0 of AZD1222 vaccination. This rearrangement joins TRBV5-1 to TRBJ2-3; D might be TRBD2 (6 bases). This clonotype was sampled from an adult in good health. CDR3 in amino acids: CASSLGDSGGVALTSTDTQYF. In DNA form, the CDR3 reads TGCGCCAGCAGCCTGGGTGACTCTGGCGGGGTAGCGTTGACTAGCACAGATACGCAGTATTTT.